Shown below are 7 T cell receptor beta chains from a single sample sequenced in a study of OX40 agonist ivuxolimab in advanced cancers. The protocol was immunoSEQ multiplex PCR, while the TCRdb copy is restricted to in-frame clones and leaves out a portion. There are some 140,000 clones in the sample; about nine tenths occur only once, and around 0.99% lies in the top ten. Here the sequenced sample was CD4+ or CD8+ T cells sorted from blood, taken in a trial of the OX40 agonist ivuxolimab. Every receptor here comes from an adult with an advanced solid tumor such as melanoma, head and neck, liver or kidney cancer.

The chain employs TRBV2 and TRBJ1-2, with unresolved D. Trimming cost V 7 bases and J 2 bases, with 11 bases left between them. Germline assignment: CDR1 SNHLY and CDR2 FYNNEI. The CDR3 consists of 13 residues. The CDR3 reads CASTKDKNYGYTF. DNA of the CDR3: TGTGCCAGCACCAAAGACAAGAACTATGGCTACACCTTC.

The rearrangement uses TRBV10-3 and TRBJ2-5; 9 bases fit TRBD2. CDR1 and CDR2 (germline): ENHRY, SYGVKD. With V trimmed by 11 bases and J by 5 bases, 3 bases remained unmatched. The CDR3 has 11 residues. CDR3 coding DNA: TGTGCCGTAACTAGCGGGGAGACCCAGTACTTC. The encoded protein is CAVTSGETQYF.

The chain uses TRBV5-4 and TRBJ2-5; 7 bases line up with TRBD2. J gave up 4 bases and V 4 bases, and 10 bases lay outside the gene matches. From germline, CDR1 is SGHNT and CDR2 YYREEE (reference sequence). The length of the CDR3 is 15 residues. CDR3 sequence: CASSLARTGGETQYF. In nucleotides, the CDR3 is TGTGCCAGCAGCCTCGCCCGGACGGGGGGAGAGACCCAGTACTTC.

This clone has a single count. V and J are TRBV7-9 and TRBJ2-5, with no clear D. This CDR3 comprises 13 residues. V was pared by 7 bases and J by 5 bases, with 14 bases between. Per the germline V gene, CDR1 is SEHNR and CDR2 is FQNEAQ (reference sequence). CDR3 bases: TGTGCCAGCATCCTCGTCGGTGTGGAGACCCAGTACTTC. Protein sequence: CASILVGVETQYF. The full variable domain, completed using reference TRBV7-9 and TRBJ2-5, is DTGVSQNPRHKITKRGQNVTFRCDPISEHNRLYWYRQTLGQGPEFLTYFQNEAQLEKSRLLSDRFSAERPKGSFSTLEIQRTEQGDSAMYLCASILVGVETQYFGPGTRLLVL.

CDR3 nucleotides: TGTGCCAGCAGCCAAGTCGACCAGGGCTACCGTCAGCCCCAGCATTTT. Its protein is CASSQVDQGYRQPQHF. V usage is TRBV4-2 and J usage is TRBJ1-5; D is perhaps TRBD1 (5 bases). Trimming took 1 base from V and 6 from J, leaving 16 bases between them. Germline CDR1 and CDR2: LGHNA and YNFKEQ. The CDR3 is 16 residues long.

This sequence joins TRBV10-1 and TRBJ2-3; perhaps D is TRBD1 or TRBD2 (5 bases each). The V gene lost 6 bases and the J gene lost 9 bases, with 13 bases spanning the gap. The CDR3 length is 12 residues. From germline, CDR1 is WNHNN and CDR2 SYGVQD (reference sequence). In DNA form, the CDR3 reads TGCGCCAGCAGCGGGGACGGAAAGACGCAGTATTTT. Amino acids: CASSGDGKTQYF.

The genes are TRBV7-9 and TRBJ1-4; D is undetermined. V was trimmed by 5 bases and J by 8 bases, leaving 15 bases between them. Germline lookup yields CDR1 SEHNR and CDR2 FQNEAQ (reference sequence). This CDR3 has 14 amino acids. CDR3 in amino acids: CASSDGKGGEKLFF. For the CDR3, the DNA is TGTGCCAGCAGCGACGGGAAGGGCGGAGAAAAACTGTTTTTT.